This T cell receptor (beta chain) was sequenced in a study of cytomegalovirus exposure and HLA in healthy donors. Whole-study results and caveats: Confirmation in vitro established that a few CMV-associated chains were specific for CMV antigens. An Asian-associated ancestry cluster reportedly showed fewer N-insertions than the roughly 600-donor mean in a later analysis. About 150 TCR beta chains were listed as cytomegalovirus-associated.

Primers included in the PCR were 60 Vbeta and 13 Jbeta primers. Sequencing used immunoSEQ multiplex PCR; TCRdb keeps in-frame clones, though not all of them. This sample has about 180,000 clones, with approximately 72% found just once. CDR1 MNHEY and CDR2 SMNVEV come from the germline V gene (reference sequence). The germline V and J ends were trimmed by 2 bases and 5 bases, with 18 bases remaining between them. The CDR3 spans 16 residues. Details on this clone: Its antigen is unknown.

Donors were ostensibly healthy at sampling, although undocumented immune exposures were probable. This TCR was sampled from a human donor in good health. Input material: PBMCs. The V gene is TRBV27, the J gene TRBJ1-2, with D possibly TRBD1 on 5 matching bases. The DNA of the CDR3 is TGTGCCAGCAGTTTAGGGGAACAGGCAACTCTTTATGGCTACACCTTC. Its protein is CASSLGEQATLYGYTF.